The 2 T cell receptor beta chains in this list originate from one sample, sequenced in a study of shared clonotypes between healthy human individuals. Sequenced by immunoSEQ multiplex PCR; TCRdb stores in-frame clones only, minus some. The sample holds under 750,000 clones, over 60% seen once. The specimen was memory CD4+ T cells sorted from blood. Specified subset: CD45RA-negative fraction. The receptors here all came from a woman under 40 in good health.

This CDR3 reads CASSRDPAPNTGELFF. The CDR3 DNA reads TGTGCCAGCAGCCGTGACCCTGCCCCGAACACCGGGGAGCTGTTTTTT. The gene calls are TRBV7-7 and TRBJ2-2; D is unclear. CDR3 length: 16 residues. Germline V gene lookup returns CDR1 SSHAT and CDR2 FNYEAQ (reference sequence). Trimming cost V 5 bases and J 0 bases, with 13 bases left between them.

This chain links TRBV6-1 with TRBJ1-5, with TRBD1 identical over 11 bases. Germline loops: CDR1 MNHNS, CDR2 SASEGT. The V gene end was trimmed by 5 bases and the J gene end by 11 bases; junction bases not matched to a gene: 8. The CDR3 covers 14 residues. The CDR3 sequence is CASSWTGGESSQHF. The DNA of the CDR3 is TGTGCCAGCAGTTGGACAGGGGGCGAATCTTCCCAGCATTTT.